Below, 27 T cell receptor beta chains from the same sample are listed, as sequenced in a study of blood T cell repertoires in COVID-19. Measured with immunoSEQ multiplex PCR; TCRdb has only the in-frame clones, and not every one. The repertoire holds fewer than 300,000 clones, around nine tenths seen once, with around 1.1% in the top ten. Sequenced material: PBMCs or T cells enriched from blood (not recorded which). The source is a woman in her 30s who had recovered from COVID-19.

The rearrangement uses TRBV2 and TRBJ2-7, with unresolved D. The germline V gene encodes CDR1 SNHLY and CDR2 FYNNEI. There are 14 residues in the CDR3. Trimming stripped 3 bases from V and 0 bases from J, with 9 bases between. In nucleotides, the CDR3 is TGTGCCAGCAGTGATTGGGCGTCCTCCTACGAGCAGTACTTC. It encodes CASSDWASSYEQYF. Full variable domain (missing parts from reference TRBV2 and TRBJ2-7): EPEVTQTPSHQVTQMGQEVILRCVPISNHLYFYWYRQILGQKVEFLVSFYNNEISEKSEIFDDQFSVERPDGSNFTLKIRSTKLEDSAMYFCASSDWASSYEQYFGPGTRLTVT.

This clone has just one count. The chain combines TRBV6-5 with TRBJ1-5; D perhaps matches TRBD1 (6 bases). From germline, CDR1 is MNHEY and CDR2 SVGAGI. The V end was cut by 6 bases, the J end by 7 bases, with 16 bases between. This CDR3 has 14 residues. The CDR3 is CASRNTGIGQPQHF. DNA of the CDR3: TGTGCCAGCAGAAATACAGGGATAGGGCAGCCCCAGCATTTT.

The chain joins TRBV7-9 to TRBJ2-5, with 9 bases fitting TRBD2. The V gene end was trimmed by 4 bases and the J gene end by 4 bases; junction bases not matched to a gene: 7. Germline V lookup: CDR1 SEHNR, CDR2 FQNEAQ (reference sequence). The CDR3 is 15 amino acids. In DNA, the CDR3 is TGTGCCAGCAGCTCGACTAGCGGTGGAGGAGAGACCCAGTACTTC. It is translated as CASSSTSGGGETQYF.

CDR3 region: CASSHPPAGVAGELFF. Here the CDR3 DNA reads TGTGCCAGCAGCCATCCCCCGGCGGGAGTAGCCGGGGAGCTGTTTTTT. The chain employs TRBV3-1 (or the pseudogene TRBV3-2) and TRBJ2-2; 7 bases match TRBD2. V trimming: 3 bases; J trimming: 6 bases; junction bases outside the gene matches: 10. CDR3 length: 16 residues. CDR1 is LGHDT, CDR2 YNNKEL, per germline (reference sequence).

CDR3 bases: TGTGCCAGCTCACCACCTCGAAGTGTACAGGGGGCAAACACCGGGGAGCTGTTTTTT. Protein product: CASSPPRSVQGANTGELFF. V gene TRBV18 combines with J gene TRBJ2-2, with 9 nucleotides matching TRBD1. V dropped 0 bases and J dropped 2; count of bases not matched to a gene: 10. The length of the CDR3 is 19 residues. The germline V gene encodes CDR1 KGHSH and CDR2 LQKENI. Drawing the rest from reference TRBV18 and TRBJ2-2, the complete variable domain is NAGVMQNPRHLVRRRGQEARLRCSPMKGHSHVYWYRQLPEEGLKFMVYLQKENIIDESGMPKERFSAEFPKEGPSILRIQQVVRGDSAAYFCASSPPRSVQGANTGELFFGEGSRLTVL.

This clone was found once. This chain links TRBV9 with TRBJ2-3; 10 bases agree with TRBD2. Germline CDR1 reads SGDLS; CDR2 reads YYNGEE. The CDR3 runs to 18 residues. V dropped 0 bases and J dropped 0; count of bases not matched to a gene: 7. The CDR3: CASSVELAGGTSTDTQYF. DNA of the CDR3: TGTGCCAGCAGCGTAGAGTTAGCGGGAGGCACTAGCACAGATACGCAGTATTTT.

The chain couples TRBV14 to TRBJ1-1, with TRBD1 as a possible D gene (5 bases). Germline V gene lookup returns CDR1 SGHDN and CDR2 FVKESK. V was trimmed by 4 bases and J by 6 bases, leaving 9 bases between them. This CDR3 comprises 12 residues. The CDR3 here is CASSPRQPEAFF. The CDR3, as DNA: TGTGCCAGCAGCCCCAGACAGCCTGAAGCTTTCTTT.

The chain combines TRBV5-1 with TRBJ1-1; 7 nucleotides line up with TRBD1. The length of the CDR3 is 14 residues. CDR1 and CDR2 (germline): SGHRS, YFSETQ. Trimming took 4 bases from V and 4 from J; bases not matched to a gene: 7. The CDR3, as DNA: TGCGCCAGCAGCCGCCCACAGGGGAGCACTGAAGCTTTCTTT. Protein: CASSRPQGSTEAFF.

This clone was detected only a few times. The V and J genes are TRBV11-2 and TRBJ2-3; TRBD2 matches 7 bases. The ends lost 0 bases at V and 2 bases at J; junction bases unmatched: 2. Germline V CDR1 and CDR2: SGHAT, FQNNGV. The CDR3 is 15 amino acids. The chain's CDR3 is CASSLEAGDTDTQYF. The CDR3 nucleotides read TGTGCCAGCAGCTTAGAGGCGGGGGACACAGATACGCAGTATTTT. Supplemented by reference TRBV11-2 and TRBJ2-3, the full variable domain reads EAGVAQSPRYKIIEKRQSVAFWCNPISGHATLYWYQQILGQGPKLLIQFQNNGVVDDSQLPKDRFSAERLKGVDSTLKIQPAKLEDSAVYLCASSLEAGDTDTQYFGPGTRLTVL.

DNA for the CDR3: TGTGCCAGCAGCCCACCGACAGGGATGGGGTACAATGAGCAGTTCTTC. Amino acid sequence: CASSPPTGMGYNEQFF. The chain employs TRBV7-8 and TRBJ2-1; TRBD1 matches at 7 bases. CDR1 and CDR2 (germline): SGHVS, FQNEAQ. V dropped 5 bases and J dropped 4; count of bases not matched to a gene: 11. The CDR3 length is 16 residues.

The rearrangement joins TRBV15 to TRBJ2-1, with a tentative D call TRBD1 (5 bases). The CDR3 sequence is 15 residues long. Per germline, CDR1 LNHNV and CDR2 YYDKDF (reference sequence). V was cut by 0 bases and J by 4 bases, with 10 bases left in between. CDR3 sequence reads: CATSRDIGVYNEQFF. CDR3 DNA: TGTGCCACCAGCAGAGATATAGGGGTATACAATGAGCAGTTCTTC.

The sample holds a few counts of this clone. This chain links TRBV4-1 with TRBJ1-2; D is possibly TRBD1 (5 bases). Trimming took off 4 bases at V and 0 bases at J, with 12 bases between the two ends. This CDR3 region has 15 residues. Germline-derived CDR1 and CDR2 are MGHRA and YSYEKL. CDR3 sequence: CASSLRDSSNYGYTF. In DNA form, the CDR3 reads TGCGCCAGCAGCCTCCGGGACTCCTCTAACTATGGCTACACCTTC.

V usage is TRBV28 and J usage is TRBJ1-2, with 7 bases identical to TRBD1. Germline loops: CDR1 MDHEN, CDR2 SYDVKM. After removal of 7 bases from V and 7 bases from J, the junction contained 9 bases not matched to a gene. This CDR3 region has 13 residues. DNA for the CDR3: TGTGCCAGCATACAGGGGCCTCAGGGTGGCTACACCTTC. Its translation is CASIQGPQGGYTF.

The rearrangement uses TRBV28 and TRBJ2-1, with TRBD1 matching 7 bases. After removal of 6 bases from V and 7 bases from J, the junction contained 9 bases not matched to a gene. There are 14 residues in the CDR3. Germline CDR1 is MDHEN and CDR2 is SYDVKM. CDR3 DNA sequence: TGTGCCAGCAGCTACAGGGGATGGGTGAATGAGCAGTTCTTC. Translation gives CASSYRGWVNEQFF.

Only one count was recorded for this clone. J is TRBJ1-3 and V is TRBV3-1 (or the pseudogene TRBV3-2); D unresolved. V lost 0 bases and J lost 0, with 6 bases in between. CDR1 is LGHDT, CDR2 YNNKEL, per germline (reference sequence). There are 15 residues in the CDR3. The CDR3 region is CASSQDPHSGNTIYF. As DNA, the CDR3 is TGTGCCAGCAGCCAAGATCCCCACTCTGGAAACACCATATATTTT.

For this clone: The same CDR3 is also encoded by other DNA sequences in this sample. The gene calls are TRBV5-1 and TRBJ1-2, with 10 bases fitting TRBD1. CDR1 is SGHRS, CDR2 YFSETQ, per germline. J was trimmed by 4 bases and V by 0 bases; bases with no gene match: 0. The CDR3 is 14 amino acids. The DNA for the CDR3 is TGCGCCAGCAGCTTGGGACAGGGGGCCTATGGCTACACCTTC. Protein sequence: CASSLGQGAYGYTF.

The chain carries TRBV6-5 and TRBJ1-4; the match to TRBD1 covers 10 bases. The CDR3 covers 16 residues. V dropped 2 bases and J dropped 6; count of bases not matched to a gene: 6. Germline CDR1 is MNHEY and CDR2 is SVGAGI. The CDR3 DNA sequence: TGTGCCAGCAGTTACACGGGACAGGGGAGGCATGAAAAACTGTTTTTT. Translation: CASSYTGQGRHEKLFF.

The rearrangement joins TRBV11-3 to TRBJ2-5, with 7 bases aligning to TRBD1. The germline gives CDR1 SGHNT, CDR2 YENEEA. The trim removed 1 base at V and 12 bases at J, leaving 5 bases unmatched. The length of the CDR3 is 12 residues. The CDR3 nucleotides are TGTGCCAGCAGCTTAGGGACAGGCTCAAAGTACTTC. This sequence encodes CASSLGTGSKYF. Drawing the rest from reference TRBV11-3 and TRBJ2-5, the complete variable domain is EAGVVQSPRYKIIEKKQPVAFWCNPISGHNTLYWYLQNLGQGPELLIRYENEEAVDDSQLPKDRFSAERLKGVDSTLKIQPAELGDSAVYLCASSLGTGSKYFGPGTRLLVL.

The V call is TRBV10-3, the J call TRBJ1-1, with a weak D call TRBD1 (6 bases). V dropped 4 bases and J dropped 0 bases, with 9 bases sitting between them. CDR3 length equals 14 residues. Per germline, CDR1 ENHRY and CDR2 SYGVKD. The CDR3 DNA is TGTGCCATCAGTGGAGGGACATTGAACACTGAAGCTTTCTTT. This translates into CAISGGTLNTEAFF.

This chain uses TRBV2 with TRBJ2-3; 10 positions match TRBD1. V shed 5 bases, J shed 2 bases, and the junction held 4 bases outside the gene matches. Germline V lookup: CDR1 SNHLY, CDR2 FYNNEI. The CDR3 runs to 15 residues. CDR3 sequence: CASSRDRGPTDTQYF. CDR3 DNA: TGTGCCAGCAGTCGGGACAGGGGCCCCACAGATACGCAGTATTTT. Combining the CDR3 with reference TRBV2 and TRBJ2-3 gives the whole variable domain EPEVTQTPSHQVTQMGQEVILRCVPISNHLYFYWYRQILGQKVEFLVSFYNNEISEKSEIFDDQFSVERPDGSNFTLKIRSTKLEDSAMYFCASSRDRGPTDTQYFGPGTRLTVL.

The CDR3 here is CASSQAGGPSGYNEQFF. CDR3 in DNA: TGTGCCAGCAGCCAAGCGGGAGGGCCCTCGGGCTACAATGAGCAGTTCTTC. The V gene is TRBV28, the J gene TRBJ2-1; 10 bases are a match to TRBD2. Unmatched junction bases numbered 11, after V lost 6 bases and J lost 3 bases. This CDR3 contains 17 residues. CDR1 and CDR2 from the germline V gene are MDHEN and SYDVKM.

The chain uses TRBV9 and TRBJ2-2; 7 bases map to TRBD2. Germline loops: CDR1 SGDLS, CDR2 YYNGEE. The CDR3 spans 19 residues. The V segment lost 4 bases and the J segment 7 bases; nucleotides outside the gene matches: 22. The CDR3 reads CASSPNEGSGTLRGGELFF. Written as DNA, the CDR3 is TGTGCCAGCAGCCCTAATGAGGGCAGCGGGACCCTCCGAGGCGGGGAGCTGTTTTTT. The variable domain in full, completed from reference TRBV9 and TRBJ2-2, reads DSGVTQTPKHLITATGQRVTLRCSPRSGDLSVYWYQQSLDQGLQFLIQYYNGEERAKGNILERFSAQQFPDLHSELNLSSLELGDSALYFCASSPNEGSGTLRGGELFFGEGSRLTVL.

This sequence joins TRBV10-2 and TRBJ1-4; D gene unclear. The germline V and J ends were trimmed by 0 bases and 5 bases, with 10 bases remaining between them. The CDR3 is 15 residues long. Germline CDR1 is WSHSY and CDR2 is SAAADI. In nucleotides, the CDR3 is TGCGCCAGCAGTGAGTCGTCGGTTCGGAATGAAAAACTGTTTTTT. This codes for CASSESSVRNEKLFF.

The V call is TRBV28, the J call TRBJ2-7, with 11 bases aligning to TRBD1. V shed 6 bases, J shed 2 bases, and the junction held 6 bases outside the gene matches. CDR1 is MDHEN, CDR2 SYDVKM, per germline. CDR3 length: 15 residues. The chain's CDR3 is CASSSSGQGAYEQYF. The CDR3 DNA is TGTGCCAGCAGCTCCTCGGGACAGGGGGCCTACGAGCAGTACTTC.

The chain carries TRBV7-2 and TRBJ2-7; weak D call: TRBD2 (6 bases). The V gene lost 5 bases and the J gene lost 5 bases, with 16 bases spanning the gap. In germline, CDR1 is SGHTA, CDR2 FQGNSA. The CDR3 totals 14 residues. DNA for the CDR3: TGTGCCAGCAGCATACCCTTGGGGGGAAACGAGCAGTACTTC. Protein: CASSIPLGGNEQYF. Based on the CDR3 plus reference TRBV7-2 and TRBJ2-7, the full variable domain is GAGVSQSPSNKVTEKGKDVELRCDPISGHTALYWYRQSLGQGLEFLIYFQGNSAPDKSGLPSDRFSAERTGGSVSTLTIQRTQQEDSAVYLCASSIPLGGNEQYFGPGTRLTVT.

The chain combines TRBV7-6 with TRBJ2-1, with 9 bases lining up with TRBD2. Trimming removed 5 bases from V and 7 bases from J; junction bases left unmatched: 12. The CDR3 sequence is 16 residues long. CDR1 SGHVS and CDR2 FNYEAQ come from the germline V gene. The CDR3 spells CASSPLAGEEGNEQFF. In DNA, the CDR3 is TGTGCCAGCAGCCCTTTAGCGGGAGAGGAGGGAAATGAGCAGTTCTTC.

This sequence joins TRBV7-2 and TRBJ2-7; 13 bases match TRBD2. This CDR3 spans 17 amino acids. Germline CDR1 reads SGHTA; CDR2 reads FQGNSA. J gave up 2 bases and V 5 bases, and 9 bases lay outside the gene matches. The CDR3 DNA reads TGTGCCAGCAGCGTAATGGGGACTAGCGGGGTAACCTACGAGCAGTACTTC. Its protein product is CASSVMGTSGVTYEQYF.